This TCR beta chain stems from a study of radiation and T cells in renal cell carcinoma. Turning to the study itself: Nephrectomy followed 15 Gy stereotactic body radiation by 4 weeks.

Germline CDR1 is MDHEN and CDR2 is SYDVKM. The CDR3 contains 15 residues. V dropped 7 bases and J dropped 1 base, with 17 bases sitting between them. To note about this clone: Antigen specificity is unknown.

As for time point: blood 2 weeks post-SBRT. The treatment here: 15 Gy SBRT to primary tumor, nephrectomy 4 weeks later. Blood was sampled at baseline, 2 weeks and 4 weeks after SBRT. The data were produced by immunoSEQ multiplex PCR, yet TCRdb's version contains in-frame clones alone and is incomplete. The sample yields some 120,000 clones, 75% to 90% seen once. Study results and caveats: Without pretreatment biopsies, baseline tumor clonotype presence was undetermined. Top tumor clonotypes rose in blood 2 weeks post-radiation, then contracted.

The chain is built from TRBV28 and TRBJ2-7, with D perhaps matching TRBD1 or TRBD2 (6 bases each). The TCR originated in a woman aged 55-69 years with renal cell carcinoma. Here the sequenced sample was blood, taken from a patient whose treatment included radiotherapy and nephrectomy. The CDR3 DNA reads TGTGCCAGCATTTGGGGGGCAGGTTCTTCCTACGAGCAGTACTTC. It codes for CASIWGAGSSYEQYF.